A selection of T cell receptor beta chains follows, all from one sample in a study of cytomegalovirus exposure and HLA in healthy donors. TCRdb keeps only in-frame clones here, not all; method: immunoSEQ multiplex PCR. The sample consists of 150,000 or so clones, 81% of them appearing once. Sequenced: PBMCs. Every receptor here comes from a man aged 50-60 years in good health and CMV-seropositive. The CDR3 runs from the conserved cysteine through the conserved F or W. Fields, in order: V gene, clone size, J gene, D gene, CDR3 protein, CDR3 DNA. A D gene is named only where the DNA matches it firmly. The size of a clone is reported for some rows only, either as once, few or many, or as a class for expanded clones.

V: TRBV28
size: -
J: TRBJ2-1
D: TRBD2
CDR3: CASSPWGGLGTSGYNEQFF
DNA: TGTGCCAGCAGCCCCTGGGGGGGGCTGGGGACTAGCGGCTACAATGAGCAGTTCTTC

V: TRBV11-2
size: -
J: TRBJ1-1
D: -
CDR3: CASSLGNRDNMNTEAFF
DNA: TGTGCCAGCAGCTTAGGCAACCGGGACAACATGAACACTGAAGCTTTCTTT

V: TRBV10-2
size: -
J: TRBJ1-1
D: -
CDR3: CASSESGRAFF
DNA: TGCGCCAGCAGTGAGTCGGGGCGAGCTTTCTTT

V: TRBV5-6
size: -
J: TRBJ2-7
D: TRBD1
CDR3: CASRGQGEYEQYF
DNA: TGTGCCAGCAGAGGACAGGGGGAATACGAGCAGTACTTC

V: TRBV18
size: -
J: TRBJ2-7
D: TRBD1
CDR3: CASSPGQGPFGEQYF
DNA: TGTGCCAGCTCACCGGGACAGGGGCCATTTGGGGAGCAGTACTTC

V: TRBV19
size: once
J: TRBJ1-1
D: -
CDR3: CASSIGATSSNTEAFF
DNA: TGTGCCAGTAGTATAGGCGCGACAAGCTCGAACACTGAAGCTTTCTTT

V: TRBV7-9
size: -
J: TRBJ1-1
D: -
CDR3: CASSLGQGTEAFF
DNA: TGTGCCAGCAGCTTAGGGCAGGGCACTGAAGCTTTCTTT

V: TRBV7-8
size: -
J: TRBJ2-7
D: -
CDR3: CASSFGQNYEQYF
DNA: TGTGCCAGCAGCTTCGGACAGAACTACGAGCAGTACTTC

V: TRBV28
size: -
J: TRBJ2-2
D: -
CDR3: CASNLDSMNTGELFF
DNA: TGTGCCAGCAACTTAGATTCCATGAACACCGGGGAGCTGTTTTTT

V: TRBV21-1
size: once
J: TRBJ1-6
D: -
CDR3: CASSKNRGAKYNSPLHF
DNA: TGTGCCAGCAGCAAAAACAGGGGGGCCAAGTATAATTCACCCCTCCACTTT

V: TRBV18
size: -
J: TRBJ1-1
D: -
CDR3: CASSLDSYTEAFF
DNA: TGTGCCAGCTCACTCGACAGTTACACTGAAGCTTTCTTT

V: TRBV28
size: -
J: TRBJ1-1
D: -
CDR3: CAITGGGASTEAFF
DNA: TGTGCCATCACCGGGGGGGGCGCGAGCACTGAAGCTTTCTTT

V: TRBV18
size: once
J: TRBJ1-5
D: TRBD1
CDR3: CASSSRQGNQPQHF
DNA: TGTGCCAGCTCATCAAGACAGGGGAATCAGCCCCAGCATTTT

V: TRBV27
size: -
J: TRBJ1-2
D: -
CDR3: CASSYGGLYGYTF
DNA: TGTGCCAGCAGTTACGGGGGGCTCTATGGCTACACCTTC